This T cell receptor beta chain derives from a study of cytotoxic CD8 clonotypes in ibrutinib-treated CLL. Findings of the study overall: Patients showed higher baseline clonality than age-matched healthy donors, and it tracked circulating CD8+ T-cell counts. The public clonotypes identified were infrequent and showed contraction or stability on treatment.

TCRdb's copy holds only in-frame clones and misses some; the assay was immunoSEQ multiplex PCR. The sample contains 200,000 to 250,000 clones, approximately 70% of which appear only once. This clone was observed a single time. Its matching antigen is unknown. With 3 bases removed from V and 1 base from J, the gap between germline ends came to 13 bases. The CDR3 length is 14 residues. Germline CDR1 reads GTSNPN; CDR2 reads SVGIG (reference sequence). The starting material was PBMCs, obtained after 12 months of ibrutinib treatment. This sequence originates from a human donor with chronic lymphocytic leukemia. The chain is built from TRBV30 and TRBJ2-7, with TRBD2 as a possible D gene (6 bases). CDR3 sequence: CAWRRGLGSYEQYF. The DNA of the CDR3 is TGTGCCTGGAGACGGGGGTTAGGATCCTACGAGCAGTACTTC.